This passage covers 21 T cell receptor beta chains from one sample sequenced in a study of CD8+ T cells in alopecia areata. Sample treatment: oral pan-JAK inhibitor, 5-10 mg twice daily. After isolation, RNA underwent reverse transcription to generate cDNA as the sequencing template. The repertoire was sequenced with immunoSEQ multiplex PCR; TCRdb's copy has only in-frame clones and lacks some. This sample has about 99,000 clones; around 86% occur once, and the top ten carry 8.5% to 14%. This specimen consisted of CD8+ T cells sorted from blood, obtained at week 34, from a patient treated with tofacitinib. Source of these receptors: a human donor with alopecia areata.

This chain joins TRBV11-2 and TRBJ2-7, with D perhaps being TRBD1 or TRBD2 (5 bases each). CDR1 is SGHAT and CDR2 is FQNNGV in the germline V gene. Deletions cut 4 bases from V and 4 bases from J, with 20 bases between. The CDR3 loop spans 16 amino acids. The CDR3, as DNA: TGTGCCAGCAGCTCCGGGGACGCCCGAACGGGATACGAGCAGTACTTC. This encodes CASSSGDARTGYEQYF.

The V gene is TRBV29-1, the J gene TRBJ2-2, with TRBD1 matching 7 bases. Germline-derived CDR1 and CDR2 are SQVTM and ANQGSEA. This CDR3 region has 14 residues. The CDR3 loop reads CSVSGTANTGELFF. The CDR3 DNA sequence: TGCAGTGTAAGTGGGACAGCGAACACCGGGGAGCTGTTTTTT.

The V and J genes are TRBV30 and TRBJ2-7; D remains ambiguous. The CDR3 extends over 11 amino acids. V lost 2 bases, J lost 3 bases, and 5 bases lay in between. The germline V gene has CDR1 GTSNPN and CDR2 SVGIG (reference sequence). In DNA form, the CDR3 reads TGTGCCTGGAGTCACAGCTACGAGCAGTACTTC. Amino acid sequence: CAWSHSYEQYF.

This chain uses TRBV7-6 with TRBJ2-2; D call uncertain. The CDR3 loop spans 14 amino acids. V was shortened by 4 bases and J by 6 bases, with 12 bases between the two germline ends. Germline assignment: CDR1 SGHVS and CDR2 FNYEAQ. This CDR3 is CASSSGLTAGELFF. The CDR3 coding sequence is TGTGCCAGCAGCTCCGGTCTCACGGCCGGGGAGCTGTTTTTT.

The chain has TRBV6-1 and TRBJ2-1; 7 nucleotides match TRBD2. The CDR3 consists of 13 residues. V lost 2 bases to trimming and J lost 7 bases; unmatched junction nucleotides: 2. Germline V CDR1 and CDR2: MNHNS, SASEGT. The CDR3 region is CASSEREVNEQFF. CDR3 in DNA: TGTGCCAGCAGTGAACGGGAGGTAAATGAGCAGTTCTTC.

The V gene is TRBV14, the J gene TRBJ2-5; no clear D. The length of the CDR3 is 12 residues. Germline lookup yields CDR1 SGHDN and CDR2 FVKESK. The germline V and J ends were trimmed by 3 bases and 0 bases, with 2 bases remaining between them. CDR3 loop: CASSHDQETQYF. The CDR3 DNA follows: TGTGCCAGCAGCCATGACCAAGAGACCCAGTACTTC.

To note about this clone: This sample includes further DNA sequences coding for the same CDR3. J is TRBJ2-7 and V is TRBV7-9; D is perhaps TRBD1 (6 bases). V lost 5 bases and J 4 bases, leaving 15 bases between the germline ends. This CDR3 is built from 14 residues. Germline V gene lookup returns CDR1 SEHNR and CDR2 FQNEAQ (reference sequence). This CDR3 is CASSPPQGSYEQYF. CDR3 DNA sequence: TGTGCCAGCAGCCCCCCGCAGGGGTCGTACGAGCAGTACTTC.

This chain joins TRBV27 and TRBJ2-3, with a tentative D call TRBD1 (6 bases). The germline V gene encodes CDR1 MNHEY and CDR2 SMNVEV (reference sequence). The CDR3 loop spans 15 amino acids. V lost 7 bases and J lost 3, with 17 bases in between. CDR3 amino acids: CASTLGGASTDTQYF. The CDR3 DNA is TGTGCCAGCACACTAGGGGGAGCCTCGACAGATACGCAGTATTTT.

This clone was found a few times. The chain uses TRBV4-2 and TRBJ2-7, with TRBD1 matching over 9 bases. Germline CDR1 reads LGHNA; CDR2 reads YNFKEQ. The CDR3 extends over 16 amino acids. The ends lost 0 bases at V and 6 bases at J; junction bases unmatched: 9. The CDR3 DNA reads TGTGCCAGCAGCCAAGACTCCGGGACAGGGATCGCCGAGCAGTACTTC. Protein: CASSQDSGTGIAEQYF.

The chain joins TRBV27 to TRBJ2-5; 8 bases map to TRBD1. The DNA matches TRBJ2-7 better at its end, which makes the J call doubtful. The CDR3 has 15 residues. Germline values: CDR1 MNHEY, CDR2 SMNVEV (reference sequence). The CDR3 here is CASSSTRDRFDEQYF. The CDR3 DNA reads TGTGCCAGCAGTTCCACACGGGACAGGTTCGACGAGCAGTACTTC.

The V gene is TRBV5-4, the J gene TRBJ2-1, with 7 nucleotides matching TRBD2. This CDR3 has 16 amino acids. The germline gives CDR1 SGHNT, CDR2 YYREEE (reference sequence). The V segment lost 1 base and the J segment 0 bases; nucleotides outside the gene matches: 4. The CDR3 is CASSLYWEGSYNEQFF. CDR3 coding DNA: TGTGCCAGCAGCTTGTATTGGGAGGGCTCCTACAATGAGCAGTTCTTC.

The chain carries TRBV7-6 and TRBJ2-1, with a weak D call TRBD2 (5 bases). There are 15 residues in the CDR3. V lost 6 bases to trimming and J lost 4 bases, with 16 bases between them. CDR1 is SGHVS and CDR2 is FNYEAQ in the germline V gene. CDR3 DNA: TGTGCCAGCAGGGCTTTGGAGGATAGGTACAATGAGCAGTTCTTC. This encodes CASRALEDRYNEQFF. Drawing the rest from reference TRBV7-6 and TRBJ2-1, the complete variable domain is GAGVSQSPRYKVTKRGQDVALRCDPISGHVSLYWYRQALGQGPEFLTYFNYEAQQDKSGLPNDRFSAERPEGSISTLTIQRTEQRDSAMYRCASRALEDRYNEQFFGPGTRLTVL.

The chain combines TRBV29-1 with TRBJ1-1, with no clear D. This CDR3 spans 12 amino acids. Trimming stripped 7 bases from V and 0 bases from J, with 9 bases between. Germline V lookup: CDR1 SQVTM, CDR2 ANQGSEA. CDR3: CSARSMNTEAFF. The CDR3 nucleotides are TGCAGCGCTCGAAGCATGAACACTGAAGCTTTCTTT.

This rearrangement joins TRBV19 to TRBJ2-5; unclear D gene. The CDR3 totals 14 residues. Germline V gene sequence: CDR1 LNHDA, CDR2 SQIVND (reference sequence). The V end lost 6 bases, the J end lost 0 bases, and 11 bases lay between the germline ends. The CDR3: CASSSAWYQETQYF. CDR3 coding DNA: TGTGCCAGTAGCTCAGCATGGTACCAAGAGACCCAGTACTTC.

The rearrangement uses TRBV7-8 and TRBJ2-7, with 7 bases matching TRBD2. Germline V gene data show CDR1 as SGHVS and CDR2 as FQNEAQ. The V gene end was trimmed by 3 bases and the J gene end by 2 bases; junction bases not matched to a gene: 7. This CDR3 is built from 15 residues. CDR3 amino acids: CASSFRAGATYEQYF. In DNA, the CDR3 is TGTGCCAGCAGCTTTAGGGCGGGAGCTACCTACGAGCAGTACTTC. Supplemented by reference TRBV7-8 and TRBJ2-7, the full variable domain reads GAGVSQSPRYKVAKRGQDVALRCDPISGHVSLFWYQQALGQGPEFLTYFQNEAQLDKSGLPSDRFFAERPEGSVSTLKIQRTQQEDSAVYLCASSFRAGATYEQYFGPGTRLTVT.

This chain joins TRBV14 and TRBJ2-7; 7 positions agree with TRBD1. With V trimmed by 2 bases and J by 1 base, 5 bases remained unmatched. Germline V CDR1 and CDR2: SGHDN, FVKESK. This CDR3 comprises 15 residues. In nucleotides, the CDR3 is TGTGCCAGCAGCCAATACAGGGGTAGTTCCTACGAGCAGTACTTC. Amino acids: CASSQYRGSSYEQYF.

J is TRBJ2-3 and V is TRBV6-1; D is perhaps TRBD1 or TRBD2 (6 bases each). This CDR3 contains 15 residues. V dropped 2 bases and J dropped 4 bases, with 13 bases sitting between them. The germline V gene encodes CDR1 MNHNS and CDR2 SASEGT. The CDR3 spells CASSELVGGPDTQYF. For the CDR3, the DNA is TGTGCCAGCAGTGAACTGGTGGGGGGCCCAGATACGCAGTATTTT.

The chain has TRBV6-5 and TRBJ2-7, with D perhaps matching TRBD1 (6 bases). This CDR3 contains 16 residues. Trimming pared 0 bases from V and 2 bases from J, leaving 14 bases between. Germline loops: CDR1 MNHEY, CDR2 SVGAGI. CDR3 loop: CASSYSMPGQPYEQYF. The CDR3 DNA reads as TGTGCCAGCAGTTACTCGATGCCAGGACAGCCCTACGAGCAGTACTTC.

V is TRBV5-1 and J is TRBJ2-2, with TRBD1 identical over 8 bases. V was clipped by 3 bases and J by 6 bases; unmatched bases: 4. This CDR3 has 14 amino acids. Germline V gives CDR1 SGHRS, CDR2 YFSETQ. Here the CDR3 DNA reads TGCGCCAGCAGCTCATCACAGGGGGCCGGGGAGCTGTTTTTT. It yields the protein CASSSSQGAGELFF.

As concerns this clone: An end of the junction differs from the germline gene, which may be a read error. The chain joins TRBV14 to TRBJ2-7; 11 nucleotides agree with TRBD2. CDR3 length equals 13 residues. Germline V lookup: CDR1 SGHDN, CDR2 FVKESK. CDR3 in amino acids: CASSQGLAGNINF. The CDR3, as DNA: TGTGCCAGCAGCCAAGGACTAGCGGGAAACATAAACTTC.

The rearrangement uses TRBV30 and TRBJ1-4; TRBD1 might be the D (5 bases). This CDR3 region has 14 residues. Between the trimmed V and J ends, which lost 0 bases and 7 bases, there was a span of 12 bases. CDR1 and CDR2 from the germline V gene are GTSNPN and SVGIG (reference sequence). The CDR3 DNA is TGTGCCTGGAGTGTAGTCGGGGGTCGTGAAAAACTGTTTTTT. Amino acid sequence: CAWSVVGGREKLFF.